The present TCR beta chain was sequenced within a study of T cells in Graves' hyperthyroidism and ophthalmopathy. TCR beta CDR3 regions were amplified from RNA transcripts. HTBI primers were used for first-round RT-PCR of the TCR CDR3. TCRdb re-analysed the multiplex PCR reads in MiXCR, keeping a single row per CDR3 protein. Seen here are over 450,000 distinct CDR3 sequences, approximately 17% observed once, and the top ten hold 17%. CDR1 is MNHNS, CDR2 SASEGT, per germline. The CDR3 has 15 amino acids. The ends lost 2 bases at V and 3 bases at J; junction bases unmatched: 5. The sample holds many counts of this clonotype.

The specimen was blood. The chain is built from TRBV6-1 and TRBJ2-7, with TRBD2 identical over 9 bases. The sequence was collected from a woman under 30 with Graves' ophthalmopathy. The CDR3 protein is CASSESSSGNYEQYF. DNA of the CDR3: TGTGCCAGCAGTGAAAGCTCTAGCGGGAACTACGAGCAGTACTTC.